The following is a T cell receptor beta chain sequence with its context. Its binding antigen is unknown. Base qualities were left out, and no much larger clone turns up one base away. This sample is drawn from a study of CD4 T cells in relation to SARS-CoV-2 and coronaviruses (dated by TCRdb to the early 2020s). With respect to the entire study: In the ViraFEST assay, PBMCs were cultured with antigen for roughly ten days, after which TCR beta CDR3s were sequenced to identify antigen-specific clonal expansions. The Adaptive Biotechnologies TCR-sequencing kit was used to sequence samples from a few pre-COVID donors and the naive versus memory experiments, whereas other data were Illumina-based. Patient-derived lymphoblastoid cell lines were used to map the HLA restriction of shared crossreactive spike epitopes. A median age of about 35 years, with a range of about 21 to 75 years, was recorded for the full convalescent cohort of some 12 patients. At the level of individual TCR clonotypes, the study measured memory CD4+ T cell crossreactivity between SARS-CoV-2 spike protein and common cold coronavirus spike proteins. Among the roughly twelve convalescent patients, 8 males and 4 females were included, and two of the subjects were Hispanic. A different, Illumina-based TCR-beta assay was used to sequence expansion assays from other donors in the study. On the study overall, not on this receptor specifically: Pre-pandemic and post-infection samples were not both contributed by any donor, so tracing of the source of pre-existing responses was limited. Sequencing of naive versus memory cells indicated that the assay detects memory recall responses, not primary responses primed during culture. Crossreactivity analysis was centred on spike protein, so crossreactivity against other viral proteins was not assessed. About 60% of donors had memory CD4+ clonotypes that crossrecognized SARS-CoV-2 and at least one common cold coronavirus spike. The study was limited by small numbers of patients and tested TCRs. Significantly weaker SARS-CoV-2-driven expansion was shown by crossreactive clones than by monoreactive clones, consistent with antigenic imprinting.

Naive and memory CD4+ T cells were separated from cryopreserved PBMCs through CD4 enrichment, which was followed by EasySep naive CD4+ T cell enrichment. Sorted naive or memory CD4+ T cells (more than 85,000) were cultured 1:1 with T cell-depleted PBMCs and CEF peptides for over 9 days. Each peptide culture condition was generally run in triplicate replicate wells. Ficoll-Paque PLUS gradient centrifugation was used to isolate PBMCs from leukapheresis product or whole blood. PBMCs were either cryopreserved at -140°C or used fresh in the expansion assay. The QIAamp Micro DNA Kit was used to extract genomic DNA from the CD4+ T cells. CEF-cultured naive and memory CD4+ T cell DNA received survey-level immunoSEQ TCR-beta sequencing. The original pipeline was this. During preprocessing, nonproductive sequences were discarded, as were any CDR3s that did not begin with C, did not end with F or W, or were shorter than 7 amino acids. Antigen-specific clonotypes were called with the MANAFEST web app, based on expansion relative to reference and other culture wells. A clone was considered positive if the clone showed significant expansion compared with the reference culture in 2 of 3 replicate wells at an FDR below 0.05. Positive clones also required significant expansion versus all other tandem wells and an odds ratio above 5. Cultured and uncultured naive and memory CD4+ repertoires were searched for CDR3s previously identified as spike- and CEF-reactive. After three terminal residues were trimmed from each end, CDR3 homology was quantified as pairwise Levenshtein distance using the stringdist R package. In TCRdb, the immuneACCESS table is reduced to in-frame sequences with V and J assigned. These tables do not hold every clone; where another copy was compared, an unresolved V gene accounts for under half, and the others remain unexplained. V, J and clone size are taken as reported in that table, and D and trimming were inferred from the DNA itself. This sample is represented by around 40,000 clones; approximately 80% of them were singletons. The biggest ten clones account for 1.2% of the sample.

Including cysteine and phenylalanine, the CDR3 has 19 amino acids. Only the CDR3 portion is preserved as DNA: 57 bases, with reading frame beginning at the first base. The V and J ends are trimmed by 7 bases and 4 bases, leaving 30 bases between them. Looking up the germline V gene yields CDR1 SGDLS and CDR2 YYNGEE. The TCR was taken from an adult with COVID-19. The chain joins TRBV9 to TRBJ2-1, with the D segment possibly TRBD1 or TRBD2, each aligning over 6 bases. Sequencing input: naive CD4+ T cells from PBMCs, cultured in vitro. The cell subset or site label of this sample denotes: naive CD4+ T cells isolated by negative enrichment. The nucleotide sequence reads TGTGCCAGCGGCCTCACCCAGGGGCATAAAGGGGGGAGTTACAATGAGCAGTTCTTC. This sequence encodes CASGLTQGHKGGSYNEQFF.